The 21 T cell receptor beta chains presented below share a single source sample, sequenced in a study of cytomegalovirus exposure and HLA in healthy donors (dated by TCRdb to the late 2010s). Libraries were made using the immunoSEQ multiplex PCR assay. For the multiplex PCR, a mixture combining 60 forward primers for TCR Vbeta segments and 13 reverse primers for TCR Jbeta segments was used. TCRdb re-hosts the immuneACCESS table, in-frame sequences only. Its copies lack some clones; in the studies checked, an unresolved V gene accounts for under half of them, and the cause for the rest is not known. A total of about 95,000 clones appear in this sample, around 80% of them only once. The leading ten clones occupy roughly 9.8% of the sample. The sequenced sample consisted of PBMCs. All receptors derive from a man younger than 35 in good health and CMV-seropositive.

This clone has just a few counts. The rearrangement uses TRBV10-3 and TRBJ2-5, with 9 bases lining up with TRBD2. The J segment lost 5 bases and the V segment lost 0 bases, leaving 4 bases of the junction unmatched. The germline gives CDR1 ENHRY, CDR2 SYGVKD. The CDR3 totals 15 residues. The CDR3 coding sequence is TGTGCCATCAGTGAGTCTAGGCTAGCGGGGGAGACCCAGTACTTC. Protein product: CAISESRLAGETQYF.

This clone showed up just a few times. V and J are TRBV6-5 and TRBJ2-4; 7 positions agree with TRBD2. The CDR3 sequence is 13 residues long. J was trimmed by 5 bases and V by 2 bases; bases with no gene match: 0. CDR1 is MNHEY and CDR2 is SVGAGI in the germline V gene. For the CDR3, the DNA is TGTGCCAGCAGTTACGGGGGGGAAAACATTCAGTACTTC. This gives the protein CASSYGGENIQYF.

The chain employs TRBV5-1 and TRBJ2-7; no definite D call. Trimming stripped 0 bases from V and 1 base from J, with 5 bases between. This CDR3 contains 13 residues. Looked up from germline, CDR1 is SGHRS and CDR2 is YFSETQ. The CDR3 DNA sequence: TGCGCCAGCAGCTTGGACAGATCCTACGAGCAGTACTTC. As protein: CASSLDRSYEQYF.

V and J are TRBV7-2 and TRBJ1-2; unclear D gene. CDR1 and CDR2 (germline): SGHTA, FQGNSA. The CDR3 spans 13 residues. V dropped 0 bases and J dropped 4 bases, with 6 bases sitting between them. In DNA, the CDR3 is TGTGCCAGCAGCTTAGCTGAGGCCTATGGCTACACCTTC. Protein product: CASSLAEAYGYTF.

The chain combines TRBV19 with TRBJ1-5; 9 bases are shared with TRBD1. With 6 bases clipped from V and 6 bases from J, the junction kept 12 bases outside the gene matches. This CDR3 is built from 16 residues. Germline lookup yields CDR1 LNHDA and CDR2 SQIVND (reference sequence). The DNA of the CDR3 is TGTGCCAGTAGCGGCCAGACAGGGGGATATGCTCAGCCCCAGCATTTT. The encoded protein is CASSGQTGGYAQPQHF.

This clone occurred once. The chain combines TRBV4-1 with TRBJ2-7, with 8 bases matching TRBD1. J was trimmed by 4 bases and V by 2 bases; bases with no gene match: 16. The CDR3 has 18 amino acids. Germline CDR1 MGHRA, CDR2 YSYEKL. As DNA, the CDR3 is TGCGCCAGCAGCCAAATACGACCTAAATCAGGGGGCGAGTACGAGCAGTACTTC. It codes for CASSQIRPKSGGEYEQYF.

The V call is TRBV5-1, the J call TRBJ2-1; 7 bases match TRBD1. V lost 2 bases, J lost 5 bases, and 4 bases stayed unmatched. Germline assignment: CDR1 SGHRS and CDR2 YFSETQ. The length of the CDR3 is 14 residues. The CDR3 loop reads CASSFTGDNNEQFF. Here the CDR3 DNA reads TGCGCCAGCAGCTTTACAGGGGACAACAATGAGCAGTTCTTC.

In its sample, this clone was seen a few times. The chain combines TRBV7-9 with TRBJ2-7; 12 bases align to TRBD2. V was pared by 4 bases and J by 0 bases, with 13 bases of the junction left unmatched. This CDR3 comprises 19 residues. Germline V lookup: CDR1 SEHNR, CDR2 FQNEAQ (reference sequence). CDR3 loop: CASSYDSSGGGFSSYEQYF. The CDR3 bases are TGTGCCAGCAGCTACGACTCTAGCGGGGGGGGTTTTAGCTCCTACGAGCAGTACTTC.

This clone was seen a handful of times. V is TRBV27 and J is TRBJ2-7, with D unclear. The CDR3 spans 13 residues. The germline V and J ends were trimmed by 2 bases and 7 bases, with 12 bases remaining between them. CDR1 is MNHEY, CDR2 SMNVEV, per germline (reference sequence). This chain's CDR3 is CASSLRPTSEQYF. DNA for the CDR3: TGTGCCAGCAGTTTACGCCCGACTTCTGAGCAGTACTTC.

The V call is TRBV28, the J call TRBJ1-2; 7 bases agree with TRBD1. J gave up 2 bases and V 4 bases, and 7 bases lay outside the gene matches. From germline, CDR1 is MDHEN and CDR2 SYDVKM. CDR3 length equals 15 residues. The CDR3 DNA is TGTGCCAGCAGTTCCCCCTCGACAGGGAACTATGGCTACACCTTC. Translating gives CASSSPSTGNYGYTF.

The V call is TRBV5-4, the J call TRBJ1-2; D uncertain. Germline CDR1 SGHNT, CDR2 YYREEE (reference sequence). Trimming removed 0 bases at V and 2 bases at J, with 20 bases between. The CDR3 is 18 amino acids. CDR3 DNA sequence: TGTGCCAGCAGCTTGGAGTCAGTGCGGGTAGCAGGAAACTATGGCTACACCTTC. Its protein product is CASSLESVRVAGNYGYTF.

The CDR3 loop is CASSLKPGAEAFF. CDR3 DNA sequence: TGTGCCAGCAGCCTTAAACCGGGAGCTGAAGCTTTCTTT. The gene calls are TRBV11-3 and TRBJ1-1; D call uncertain. The germline V and J ends were trimmed by 5 bases and 6 bases, with 13 bases remaining between them. This CDR3 spans 13 amino acids. CDR1 is SGHNT and CDR2 is YENEEA in the germline V gene.

The CDR3: CASSLFGVEQFF. DNA of the CDR3: TGTGCCAGCAGTTTATTCGGGGTTGAGCAGTTCTTC. The chain has TRBV27 and TRBJ2-1; the D gene is possibly TRBD2 (5 bases). The germline gives CDR1 MNHEY, CDR2 SMNVEV (reference sequence). The V end was cut by 1 base, the J end by 9 bases, with 7 bases between. The CDR3 consists of 12 residues.

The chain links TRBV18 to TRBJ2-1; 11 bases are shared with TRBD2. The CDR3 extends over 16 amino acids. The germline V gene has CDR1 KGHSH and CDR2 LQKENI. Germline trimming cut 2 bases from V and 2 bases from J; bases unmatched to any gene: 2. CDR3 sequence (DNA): TGTGCCAGCTCACCAATTAGCGGGGGGGCCTACAATGAGCAGTTCTTC. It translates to CASSPISGGAYNEQFF.

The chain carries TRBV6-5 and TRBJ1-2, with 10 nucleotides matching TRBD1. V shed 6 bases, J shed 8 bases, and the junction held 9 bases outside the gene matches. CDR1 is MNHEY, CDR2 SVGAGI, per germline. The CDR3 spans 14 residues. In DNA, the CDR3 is TGTGCCAGCAGCCCCTCCGGGACAGGGGACGGCTACACCTTC. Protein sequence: CASSPSGTGDGYTF.

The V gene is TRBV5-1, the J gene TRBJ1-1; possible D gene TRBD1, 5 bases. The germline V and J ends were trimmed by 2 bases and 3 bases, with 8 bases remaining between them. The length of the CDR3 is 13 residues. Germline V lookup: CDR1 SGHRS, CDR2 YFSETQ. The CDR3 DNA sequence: TGCGCCAGCAGCTTCTCGGGGGACACTGAAGCTTTCTTT. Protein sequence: CASSFSGDTEAFF.

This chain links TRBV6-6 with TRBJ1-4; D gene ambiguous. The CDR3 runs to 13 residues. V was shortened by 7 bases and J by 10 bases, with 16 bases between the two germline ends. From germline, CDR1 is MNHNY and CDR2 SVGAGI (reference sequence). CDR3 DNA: TGTGCCAGCACCTATTTGAGGGAAGGAAAACTGTTTTTT. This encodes CASTYLREGKLFF.

The CDR3 loop is CSVRTRDRGNEKLFF. The CDR3 DNA reads as TGCAGCGTCCGAACTCGGGACAGGGGAAATGAAAAACTGTTTTTT. The V gene is TRBV29-1, the J gene TRBJ1-4; 10 bases agree with TRBD1. V was pared by 6 bases and J by 5 bases, with 9 bases of the junction left unmatched. CDR3 length equals 15 residues. Germline V gives CDR1 SQVTM, CDR2 ANQGSEA.

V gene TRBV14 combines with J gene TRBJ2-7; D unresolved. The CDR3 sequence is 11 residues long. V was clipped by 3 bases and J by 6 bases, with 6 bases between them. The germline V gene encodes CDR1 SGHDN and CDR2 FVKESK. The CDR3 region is CASSHGSEQYF. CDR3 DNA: TGTGCCAGCAGCCATGGCTCCGAGCAGTACTTC.

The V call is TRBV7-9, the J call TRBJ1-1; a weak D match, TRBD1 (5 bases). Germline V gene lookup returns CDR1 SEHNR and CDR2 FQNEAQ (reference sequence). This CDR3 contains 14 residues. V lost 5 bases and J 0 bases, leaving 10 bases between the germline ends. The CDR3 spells CASSARQLNTEAFF. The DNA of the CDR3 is TGTGCCAGCAGCGCCAGACAGCTGAACACTGAAGCTTTCTTT.

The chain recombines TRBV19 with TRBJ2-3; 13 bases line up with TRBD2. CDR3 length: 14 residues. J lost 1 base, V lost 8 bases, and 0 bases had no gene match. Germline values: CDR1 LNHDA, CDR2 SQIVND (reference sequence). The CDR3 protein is CASGLAGGTDTQYF. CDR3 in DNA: TGTGCCAGTGGACTAGCGGGGGGCACAGATACGCAGTATTTT.